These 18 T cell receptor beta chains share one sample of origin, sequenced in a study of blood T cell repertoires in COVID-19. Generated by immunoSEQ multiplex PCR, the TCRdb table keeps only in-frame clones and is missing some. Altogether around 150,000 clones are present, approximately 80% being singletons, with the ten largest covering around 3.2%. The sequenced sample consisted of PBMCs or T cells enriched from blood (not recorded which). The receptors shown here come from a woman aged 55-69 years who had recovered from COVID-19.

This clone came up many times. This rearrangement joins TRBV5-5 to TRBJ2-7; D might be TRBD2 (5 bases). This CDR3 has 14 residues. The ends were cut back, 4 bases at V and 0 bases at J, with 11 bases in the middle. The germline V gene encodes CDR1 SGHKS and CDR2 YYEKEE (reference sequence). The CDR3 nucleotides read TGTGCCAGCAGCCTAAGCGGAAGCTCCTACGAGCAGTACTTC. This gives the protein CASSLSGSSYEQYF.

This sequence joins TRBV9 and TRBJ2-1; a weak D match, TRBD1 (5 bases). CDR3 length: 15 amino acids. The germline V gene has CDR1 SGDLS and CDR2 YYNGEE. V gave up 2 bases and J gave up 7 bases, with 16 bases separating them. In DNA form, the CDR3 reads TGTGCCAGCAGCGTTTGGGGAAGCCCAGGGAATGAGCAGTTCTTC. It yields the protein CASSVWGSPGNEQFF.

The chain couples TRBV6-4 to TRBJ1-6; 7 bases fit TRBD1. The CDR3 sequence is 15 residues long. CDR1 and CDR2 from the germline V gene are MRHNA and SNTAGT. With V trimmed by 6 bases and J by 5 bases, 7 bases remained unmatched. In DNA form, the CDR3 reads TGTGCCAGCAGCCTAACAGGGGATCATAATTCACCCCTCCACTTT. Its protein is CASSLTGDHNSPLHF.

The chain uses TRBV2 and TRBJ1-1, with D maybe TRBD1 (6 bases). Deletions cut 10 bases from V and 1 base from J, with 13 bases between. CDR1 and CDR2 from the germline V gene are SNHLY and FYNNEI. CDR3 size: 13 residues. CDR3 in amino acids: CATNRDPNTEAFF. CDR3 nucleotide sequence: TGTGCCACCAACAGGGACCCGAACACTGAAGCTTTCTTT.

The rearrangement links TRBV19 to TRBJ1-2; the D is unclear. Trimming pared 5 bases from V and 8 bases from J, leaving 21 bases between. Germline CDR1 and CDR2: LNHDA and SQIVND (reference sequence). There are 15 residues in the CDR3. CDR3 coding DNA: TGTGCCAGTAGTCCACCCACCTCCCTAACTATGGGCTACACCTTC. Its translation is CASSPPTSLTMGYTF.

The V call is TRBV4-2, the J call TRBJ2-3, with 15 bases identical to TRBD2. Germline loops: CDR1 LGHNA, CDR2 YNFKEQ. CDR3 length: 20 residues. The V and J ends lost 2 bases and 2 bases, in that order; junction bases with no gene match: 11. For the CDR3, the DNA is TGTGCCAGCAGCCAACGTGGACTAGCGGGGGGGACCCTCCCCACAGATACGCAGTATTTT. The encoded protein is CASSQRGLAGGTLPTDTQYF.

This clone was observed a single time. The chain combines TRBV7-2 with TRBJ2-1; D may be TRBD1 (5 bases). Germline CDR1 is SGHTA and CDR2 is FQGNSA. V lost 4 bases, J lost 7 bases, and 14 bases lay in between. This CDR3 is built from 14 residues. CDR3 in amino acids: CASSSTRQLNEQFF. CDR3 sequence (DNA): TGTGCCAGCAGCTCTACCAGACAGCTTAATGAGCAGTTCTTC.

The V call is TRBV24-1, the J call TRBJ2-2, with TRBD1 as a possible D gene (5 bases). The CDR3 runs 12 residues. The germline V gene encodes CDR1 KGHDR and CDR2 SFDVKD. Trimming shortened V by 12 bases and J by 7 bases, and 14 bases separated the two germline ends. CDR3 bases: TGTGCCGCCCAGGGCTATGGCGGGGAGCTGTTTTTT. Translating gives CAAQGYGGELFF.

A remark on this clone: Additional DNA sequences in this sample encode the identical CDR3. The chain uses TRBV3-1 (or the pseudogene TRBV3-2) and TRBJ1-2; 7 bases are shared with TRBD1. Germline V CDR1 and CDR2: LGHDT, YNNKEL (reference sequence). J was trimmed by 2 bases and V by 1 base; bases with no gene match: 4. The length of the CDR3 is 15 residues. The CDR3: CASSQGQGLNYGYTF. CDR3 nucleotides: TGTGCCAGCAGCCAAGGACAGGGCCTCAACTATGGCTACACCTTC.

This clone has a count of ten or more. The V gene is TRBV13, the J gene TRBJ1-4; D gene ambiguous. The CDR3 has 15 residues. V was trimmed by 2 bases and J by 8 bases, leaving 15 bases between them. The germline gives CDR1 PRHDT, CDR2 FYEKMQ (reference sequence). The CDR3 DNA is TGTGCCAGCAGCTTACATGAGGGAATAGGAGAAAAACTGTTTTTT. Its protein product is CASSLHEGIGEKLFF.

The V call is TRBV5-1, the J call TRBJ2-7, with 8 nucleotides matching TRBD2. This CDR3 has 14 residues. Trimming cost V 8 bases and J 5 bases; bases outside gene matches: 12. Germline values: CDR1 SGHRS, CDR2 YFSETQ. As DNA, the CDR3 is TGCGCCAGTTTTTCCGGGACTAGTTCCCACGAGCAGTACTTC. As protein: CASFSGTSSHEQYF.

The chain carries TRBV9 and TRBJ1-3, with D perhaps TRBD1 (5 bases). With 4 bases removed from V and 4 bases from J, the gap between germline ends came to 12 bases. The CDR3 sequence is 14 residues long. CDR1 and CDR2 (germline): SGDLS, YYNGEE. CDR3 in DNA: TGTGCCAGCAGCATGACAGTCCACGGAAACACCATATATTTT. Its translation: CASSMTVHGNTIYF.

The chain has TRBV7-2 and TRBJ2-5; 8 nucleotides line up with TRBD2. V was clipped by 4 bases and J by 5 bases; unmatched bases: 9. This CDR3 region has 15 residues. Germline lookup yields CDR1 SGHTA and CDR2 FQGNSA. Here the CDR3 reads CASSSRAGGTETQYF. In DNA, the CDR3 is TGTGCCAGCAGCTCCCGGGCGGGGGGAACGGAGACCCAGTACTTC.

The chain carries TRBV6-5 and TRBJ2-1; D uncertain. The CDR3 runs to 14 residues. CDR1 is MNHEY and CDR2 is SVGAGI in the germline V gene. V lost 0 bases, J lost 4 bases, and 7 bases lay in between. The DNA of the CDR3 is TGTGCCAGCAGTTACTCGGCCAGGTACAATGAGCAGTTCTTC. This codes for CASSYSARYNEQFF.

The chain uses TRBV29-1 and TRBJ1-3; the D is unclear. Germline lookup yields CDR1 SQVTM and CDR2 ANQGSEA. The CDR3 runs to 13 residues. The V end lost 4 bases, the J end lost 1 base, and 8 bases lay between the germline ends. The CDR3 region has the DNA TGCAGCGTTGTCACAGTTTCTGGAAACACCATATATTTT. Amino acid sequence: CSVVTVSGNTIYF.

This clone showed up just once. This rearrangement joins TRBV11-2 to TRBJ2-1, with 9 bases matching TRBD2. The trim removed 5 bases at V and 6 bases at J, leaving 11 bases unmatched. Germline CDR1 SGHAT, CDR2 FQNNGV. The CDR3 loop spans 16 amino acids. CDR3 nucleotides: TGTGCCAGCAGCGGAGAACCGGGACTAGCCCCCAATGAGCAGTTCTTC. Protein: CASSGEPGLAPNEQFF.

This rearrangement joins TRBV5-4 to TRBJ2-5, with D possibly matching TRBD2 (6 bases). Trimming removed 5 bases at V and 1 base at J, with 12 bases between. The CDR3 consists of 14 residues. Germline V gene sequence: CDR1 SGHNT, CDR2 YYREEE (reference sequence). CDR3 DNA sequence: TGTGCCAGCAGACCGGAGACTAGCCAAGAGACCCAGTACTTC. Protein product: CASRPETSQETQYF.

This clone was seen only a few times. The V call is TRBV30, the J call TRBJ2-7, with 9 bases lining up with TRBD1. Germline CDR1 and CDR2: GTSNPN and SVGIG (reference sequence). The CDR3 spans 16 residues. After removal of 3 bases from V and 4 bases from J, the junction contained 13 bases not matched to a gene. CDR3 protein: CAWSSVGGTGRYEQYF. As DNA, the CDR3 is TGTGCCTGGAGCTCAGTAGGGGGGACAGGGCGGTACGAGCAGTACTTC.